Shown below are 24 T cell receptor beta chains from a single sample sequenced in a study of cytomegalovirus exposure and HLA in healthy donors. A multiplex PCR was run with 60 Vbeta primers and 13 Jbeta primers. Here immunoSEQ multiplex PCR was the method, and the copy in TCRdb shows in-frame clones only, minus some. The data contain around 200,000 clones, roughly 78% of them seen just once; the ten biggest clones take up about 0.7%. Sequencing used PBMCs. The receptor set was obtained from a boy under 18 in good health and CMV-seronegative.

The chain carries TRBV4-2 and TRBJ2-3, with TRBD1 as a possible D gene (5 bases). V was cut by 0 bases and J by 2 bases, with 9 bases left in between. The V gene's germline CDR1 is LGHNA and CDR2 YNFKEQ. This CDR3 has 15 residues. CDR3 protein: CASSQDYRFTDTQYF. The CDR3 DNA reads as TGTGCCAGCAGCCAAGACTACAGGTTCACAGATACGCAGTATTTT.

CDR3 DNA: TGTGCCAGCAGTGAAGATATAGCGGGGAGCACAGATACGCAGTATTTT. Translating gives CASSEDIAGSTDTQYF. The chain couples TRBV6-1 to TRBJ2-3, with TRBD2 matching 8 bases. The CDR3 runs 16 residues. Germline V lookup: CDR1 MNHNS, CDR2 SASEGT. V trimming: 1 base; J trimming: 0 bases; junction bases outside the gene matches: 3.

V is TRBV5-6 and J is TRBJ1-2; 8 bases align to TRBD1. Germline assignment: CDR1 SGHDT and CDR2 YYEEEE. This CDR3 contains 15 residues. J lost 6 bases, V lost 3 bases, and 10 bases had no gene match. The CDR3 region has the DNA TGTGCCAGCAGCTGGGAGGCGACAGGGGCGAATGGCTACACCTTC. Translation gives CASSWEATGANGYTF.

V gene TRBV5-1 combines with J gene TRBJ2-1, with D possibly matching TRBD1 (5 bases). The CDR3 runs to 12 residues. Germline lookup yields CDR1 SGHRS and CDR2 YFSETQ. Trimming cost V 1 base and J 8 bases, with 7 bases left between them. CDR3 in amino acids: CASSLRGDEQFF. Here the CDR3 DNA reads TGCGCCAGCAGCTTGAGGGGCGATGAGCAGTTCTTC. The full variable domain, with the rest looked up from reference TRBV5-1 and TRBJ2-1, is KAGVTQTPRYLIKTRGQQVTLSCSPISGHRSVSWYQQTPGQGLQFLFEYFSETQRNKGNFPGRFSGRQFSNSRSEMNVSTLELGDSALYLCASSLRGDEQFFGPGTRLTVL.

This clone was seen a handful of times. The rearrangement joins TRBV5-4 to TRBJ2-7; TRBD2 matches at 9 bases. After removal of 0 bases from V and 5 bases from J, the junction contained 6 bases not matched to a gene. Germline V gives CDR1 SGHNT, CDR2 YYREEE (reference sequence). This CDR3 region has 15 residues. The CDR3 region is CASSLGGRANDEQYF. The CDR3 DNA reads as TGTGCCAGCAGCTTGGGCGGGAGGGCCAACGACGAGCAGTACTTC.

The chain uses TRBV7-9 and TRBJ1-2, with 9 bases that match TRBD1. The germline gives CDR1 SEHNR, CDR2 FQNEAQ (reference sequence). The CDR3 has 13 residues. With 5 bases clipped from V and 14 bases from J, the junction kept 12 bases outside the gene matches. The CDR3 loop reads CASSGRDREFHTF. As DNA, the CDR3 is TGTGCCAGCAGCGGGCGGGACAGGGAATTTCATACCTTC.

J is TRBJ2-1 and V is TRBV30; tentatively, D is TRBD2 (6 bases). Germline CDR1 reads GTSNPN; CDR2 reads SVGIG (reference sequence). The CDR3 has 19 residues. The V end lost 2 bases, the J end lost 0 bases, and 23 bases lay between the germline ends. The CDR3 DNA follows: TGTGCCTGGAGTCACGCGTCCTTGTACATGGGGGGCTCCTACAATGAGCAGTTCTTC. Its translation: CAWSHASLYMGGSYNEQFF.

This chain uses TRBV9 with TRBJ2-3; 9 nucleotides align to TRBD1. Germline-derived CDR1 and CDR2 are SGDLS and YYNGEE. V was clipped by 4 bases and J by 6 bases; unmatched bases: 9. This CDR3 is 15 amino acids long. CDR3 in amino acids: CASSPHNRGLDTQYF. CDR3 coding DNA: TGTGCCAGCAGCCCACACAACAGGGGGCTGGATACGCAGTATTTT.

This clone was detected a few times. The rearrangement links TRBV25-1 to TRBJ2-7; 9 nucleotides agree with TRBD1. The CDR3 loop spans 16 amino acids. The J segment lost 6 bases and the V segment lost 5 bases, leaving 14 bases of the junction unmatched. The V gene's germline CDR1 is MGHDK and CDR2 SYGVNS. CDR3 nucleotide sequence: TGTGCCAGCAGTATCTTTTTGGAGGGACAGGGCTCCGAGCAGTACTTC. Translated, it gives CASSIFLEGQGSEQYF.

A few counts support this clone. The chain is built from TRBV7-9 and TRBJ2-7, with a tentative D call TRBD2 (5 bases). This CDR3 contains 13 residues. Trimming pared 4 bases from V and 2 bases from J, leaving 9 bases between. Germline values: CDR1 SEHNR, CDR2 FQNEAQ (reference sequence). CDR3 nucleotide sequence: TGTGCCAGCAGCTCGGGATTAGCCTACGAGCAGTACTTC. As protein: CASSSGLAYEQYF.

This chain connects TRBV14 to TRBJ2-1, with TRBD2 matching 8 bases. CDR1 is SGHDN, CDR2 FVKESK, per germline. The J segment lost 9 bases and the V segment lost 3 bases, leaving 7 bases of the junction unmatched. This CDR3 has 14 amino acids. In DNA form, the CDR3 reads TGTGCCAGCAGCCACGAATGGACTAGCAGTGAGCAGTTCTTC. Translating gives CASSHEWTSSEQFF.

CDR3 nucleotide sequence: TGTGCCAGCAGCTCCTTCCAGGGTTCTCGCACCGGGGAGCTGTTTTTT. This gives the protein CASSSFQGSRTGELFF. This chain uses TRBV11-3 with TRBJ2-2; tentative D call: TRBD1 (5 bases). The CDR3 is made up of 16 amino acids. The germline V gene encodes CDR1 SGHNT and CDR2 YENEEA. Trimming cost V 4 bases and J 4 bases, with 16 bases left between them.

The genes are TRBV27 and TRBJ1-1; a possible D gene is TRBD1 (6 bases). The germline CDR1 and CDR2 sequences are MNHEY and SMNVEV (reference sequence). This CDR3 comprises 18 residues. V dropped 0 bases and J dropped 5 bases, with 22 bases sitting between them. The chain's CDR3 is CASSLSLLGVRGDTEAFF. In DNA, the CDR3 is TGTGCCAGCAGTTTATCATTACTGGGAGTCAGGGGCGATACTGAAGCTTTCTTT.

The chain links TRBV6-5 to TRBJ1-2, with 9 bases lining up with TRBD1. Germline loops: CDR1 MNHEY, CDR2 SVGAGI. The ends lost 8 bases at V and 8 bases at J; junction bases unmatched: 12. The CDR3 has 14 amino acids. CDR3: CASSARDRVEGYTF. The CDR3 DNA reads as TGTGCCAGCTCAGCCCGGGACAGGGTAGAAGGCTACACCTTC.

The CDR3 loop is CASSLYGTQPPYEQYF. The CDR3 DNA is TGTGCCAGCAGCTTATATGGGACACAGCCTCCCTACGAGCAGTACTTC. The chain carries TRBV7-3 and TRBJ2-7, with TRBD1 as a possible D gene (6 bases). The CDR3 loop spans 16 amino acids. V was cut by 2 bases and J by 2 bases, with 16 bases left in between. Germline V gene sequence: CDR1 SGHTA, CDR2 FQGTGA.

The CDR3: CASSETSGGAGELFF. DNA of the CDR3: TGTGCCAGCAGTGAGACTAGCGGGGGGGCCGGGGAGCTGTTTTTT. The rearrangement joins TRBV6-1 to TRBJ2-2; 14 bases agree with TRBD2. The CDR3 length is 15 residues. The V gene end was trimmed by 3 bases and the J gene end by 6 bases; junction bases not matched to a gene: 0. Per germline, CDR1 MNHNS and CDR2 SASEGT.

The chain carries TRBV5-1 and TRBJ2-5; TRBD1 matches at 8 bases. The germline gives CDR1 SGHRS, CDR2 YFSETQ. The V and J ends lost 3 bases and 5 bases, in that order; junction bases with no gene match: 6. The CDR3 length is 14 residues. The CDR3 loop reads CASSSGQGSETQYF. DNA of the CDR3: TGCGCCAGCAGCTCCGGACAGGGCTCGGAGACCCAGTACTTC.

The genes are TRBV13 and TRBJ1-2; possibly TRBD1 for D (5 bases). The CDR3 length is 13 residues. Between the trimmed V and J ends, which lost 5 bases and 8 bases, there was a span of 15 bases. Germline CDR1 and CDR2: PRHDT and FYEKMQ (reference sequence). The DNA for the CDR3 is TGTGCCAGCAGCGGGAGGGGCTCCGACGGCTACACCTTC. Translation: CASSGRGSDGYTF.

The V and J genes are TRBV30 and TRBJ2-4; D might be TRBD1 (6 bases). The CDR3 spans 13 residues. CDR1 is GTSNPN and CDR2 is SVGIG in the germline V gene (reference sequence). V gave up 3 bases and J gave up 7 bases, with 13 bases separating them. The CDR3 DNA reads as TGTGCCTGGAGCCACAGGGCTAGGAACATTCAGTACTTC. This sequence encodes CAWSHRARNIQYF.

V is TRBV28 and J is TRBJ2-2, with 9 bases identical to TRBD1. The CDR3 spans 16 residues. The V and J ends lost 7 bases and 1 base, in that order; junction bases with no gene match: 7. The V gene's germline CDR1 is MDHEN and CDR2 SYDVKM. The CDR3 nucleotides are TGTGCCAGCACCCCATCGGGACAGGGGAACACCGGGGAGCTGTTTTTT. It codes for CASTPSGQGNTGELFF.

The chain employs TRBV5-5 and TRBJ2-5, with 12 bases matching TRBD2. The germline gives CDR1 SGHKS, CDR2 YYEKEE (reference sequence). V lost 4 bases, J lost 3 bases, and 10 bases stayed unmatched. The CDR3 spans 17 residues. CDR3 region: CASSQMRLAGVEETQYF. CDR3 DNA: TGTGCCAGCAGCCAGATGCGACTAGCGGGAGTTGAAGAGACCCAGTACTTC.

V and J are TRBV7-3 and TRBJ2-3; D gene unclear. Germline V gives CDR1 SGHTA, CDR2 FQGTGA. The CDR3 covers 14 residues. With 5 bases removed from V and 2 bases from J, the gap between germline ends came to 11 bases. Written as DNA, the CDR3 is TGTGCCAGCAGCCCCGGCGGATACACAGATACGCAGTATTTT. This codes for CASSPGGYTDTQYF.

Note on this clone: Its ends do not fully match the called genes, so a read error is possible. V and J are TRBV7-7 and TRBJ2-7; tentative D call: TRBD2 (5 bases). Germline V gene data show CDR1 as SSHAT and CDR2 as FNYEAQ (reference sequence). The CDR3 sequence is 14 residues long. CDR3 sequence reads: CASSLGVGAYEQYF. DNA for the CDR3: TGTGCTAGCAGCCTCGGAGTCGGGGCCTACGAGCAGTACTTC.

This clone was recorded a few times. The rearrangement joins TRBV7-2 to TRBJ2-1, with 15 bases aligning to TRBD2. There are 16 residues in the CDR3. Germline lookup yields CDR1 SGHTA and CDR2 FQGNSA. V dropped 5 bases and J dropped 7; count of bases not matched to a gene: 6. The CDR3 region is CASSQGLAGGQNEQFF. The CDR3 DNA reads TGTGCCAGCAGCCAAGGACTAGCGGGAGGGCAGAATGAGCAGTTCTTC.